Presented here are 10 T cell receptor beta chains from one specimen sequenced in a study of CD8+ T cells in alopecia areata. Researchers sorted pooled cutaneous lymph node cells on the basis of CD4, CD8alpha, NKG2D, NKG2ACE and other markers. Sequencing templates came from extracted RNA that was reverse transcribed into cDNA. Repertoires were generated with immunoSEQ multiplex PCR, while TCRdb's copy carries only in-frame clones and drops some. The sample is made up of 250,000 or so clones, none counted only once. Sequenced sample: CD4+ T cells sorted from a lymph node. Receptors were obtained from a C3H/HeJ mouse with alopecia areata. This line is of MHC haplotype H2-k.

With respect to this clone: Mouse gene names and germline throughout. Read sequence stops 4 residues before the CDR3 end, and the germline J gene provides the missing end. Other DNA variants within this sample encode the same CDR3. V and J are TRBV13-3 and TRBJ1-2, with TRBD1 matching over 11 bases. Germline CDR1 reads NNHDY; CDR2 reads SYVADS. The junction had 2 bases not matched to a gene; V was cut back by 1 base and J by 3 bases. This CDR3 has 15 residues. The CDR3 loop is CASSDRGQGDSDYTF. CDR3 bases read: TGTGCCAGCAGTGATCGGGGACAGGGGGACTCC.

The sample holds a few counts of this clone. Gene names and germline refer to mouse. The read ends 4 residues shy of where the CDR3 ends; the end is completed using the germline J gene. The J gene is TRBJ1-2, the V gene TRBV31; D ambiguous. This CDR3 is built from 11 residues. The V gene's germline CDR1 is GKSSPN and CDR2 SITVG. The V and J ends lost 1 base and 4 bases respectively, with 4 bases between them. CDR3 DNA (partial): TGTGCCTGGAGTCGCAGCTCC. Translation: CAWSRSS. The CDR3 in its entirety is CAWSRSSDYTF. Using reference TRBV31 and TRBJ1-2 for the parts outside the CDR3, the full variable domain is AQTIHQWPVAEIKAVGSPLSLGCTIKGKSSPNLYWYWQATGGTLQQLFYSITVGQVESVVQLNLSASRPKDDQFILSTEKLLLSHSGFYLCAWSRSSDYTFGSGTRLLVI.

In this sample, this clone turned up a few times. The listed genes are named as in mouse. The observed sequence ends 4 residues before the CDR3 terminus, with the missing tail filled in from the germline J gene. The sample holds other DNA sequences that translate to the same CDR3. The V gene is TRBV19, the J gene TRBJ2-3, with D tentatively TRBD1 (7 bases). The germline V gene has CDR1 FNHDT and CDR2 SITEND (reference sequence). Trimming removed 4 bases at V and 0 bases at J, with 9 bases between. CDR3 size: 14 residues. The CDR3 bases that were read are TGTGCCAGCAGTTCAGGGGGGAGTGCAGAA. Its protein is CASSSGGSAE. The whole CDR3 region reads CASSSGGSAETLYF. Together with reference TRBV19 and TRBJ2-3, the CDR3 gives the full variable domain: GGIITQTPKFLIGQEGQKLTLKCQQNFNHDTMYWYRQDSGKGLRLIYYSITENDLQKGDLSEGYDASREKKSSFSLTVTSAQKNEMAVFLCASSSGGSAETLYFGSGTRLTVL.

There are a few counts of this clone. Mouse gene names apply. The read is 4 residues too short to cover the CDR3 end, so that end is filled in from the germline J gene. This chain links TRBV19 with TRBJ2-2; 7 nucleotides align to TRBD1. J gave up 0 bases and V 1 base, and 3 bases lay outside the gene matches. CDR1 is FNHDT, CDR2 SITEND, per germline (reference sequence). This CDR3 spans 16 amino acids. The DNA read from the CDR3 is TGTGCCAGCAGTATATCCGGGACAGCAAACACCGGG. Amino acid sequence: CASSISGTANTG. The whole CDR3 region reads CASSISGTANTGQLYF.

This clone has more than one count but fewer than ten. Mouse germline and gene names are used. Sequencing ends 4 residues short of the CDR3 end; the germline J gene provides the rest. The V call is TRBV13-1, the J call TRBJ2-2; a possible D gene is TRBD1 (6 bases). CDR3 length equals 16 residues. V lost 5 bases, J lost 0 bases, and 14 bases lay in between. Germline CDR1 is NSHNY and CDR2 is SYGAGN. The CDR3 DNA, read in part, is TGTGCCAGCAGAAATCCGGGACAATCAAACACCGGG. This codes for CASRNPGQSNTG. The entire CDR3 protein reads CASRNPGQSNTGQLYF.

Comments on this clone: Mouse germline and gene names are used. The CDR3 is cut off 4 residues early in the read; its end comes from the germline J gene. V gene TRBV19 combines with J gene TRBJ2-5; D is possibly TRBD1 (5 bases). This CDR3 contains 14 residues. Germline CDR1 and CDR2: FNHDT and SITEND (reference sequence). CDR3 DNA (partial): TGTGCCAGCAGTATAAGCCAGGGAGGAGAC. This translates into CASSISQGGD. The whole CDR3 protein reads CASSISQGGDTQYF.

Of note for this clone: Mouse gene names and germline throughout. Read sequence stops 4 residues before the CDR3 end, and the germline J gene provides the missing end. The V and J genes are TRBV13-3 and TRBJ1-1; D is possibly TRBD1 (5 bases). The length of the CDR3 is 14 residues. Germline loops: CDR1 NNHDY, CDR2 SYVADS. CDR3 sequence: CASSDGRGTAEVFF. The CDR3 bases that were read are TGTGCCAGCAGTGATGGGAGGGGAACAGCA.

This clone appeared a few times. Gene and germline names: mouse. The read stops 4 residues short of the end of the CDR3; the missing end is completed from the germline J gene. The V and J genes are TRBV13-1 and TRBJ2-7, with D possibly matching TRBD1 (6 bases). The CDR3 is 14 residues long. Germline V CDR1 and CDR2: NSHNY, SYGAGN. The V gene lost 3 bases and the J gene lost 0 bases, with 10 bases spanning the gap. The CDR3 DNA, read in part, is TGTGCCAGCAGTGGCCGGGACACCTCCTAT. As protein: CASSGRDTSY. The entire CDR3 sequence reads CASSGRDTSYEQYF.

This clone was detected only a few times. Genes here carry mouse names. Read sequence stops 4 residues before the CDR3 end, and the germline J gene provides the missing end. The genes are TRBV31 and TRBJ2-7; 8 nucleotides match TRBD1. After removal of 2 bases from V and 2 bases from J, the junction contained 2 bases not matched to a gene. Germline V gene lookup returns CDR1 GKSSPN and CDR2 SITVG. The CDR3 consists of 13 residues. The CDR3 reads CAWSSGQAYEQYF. CDR3 bases read: TGTGCCTGGAGTTCGGGACAGGCCTAT.

There are many counts of this clone. The gene names given are mouse names. The CDR3 goes on 4 residues after the read ends, and that part is filled in from the germline J gene. This specimen includes other DNA sequences encoding the same CDR3. The V gene is TRBV5, the J gene TRBJ1-2; 7 bases match TRBD1. Germline loops: CDR1 LGHNA, CDR2 YNLKQL (reference sequence). Trimming cost V 4 bases and J 3 bases; bases outside gene matches: 2. The CDR3 loop spans 13 amino acids. The CDR3: CASSPTGDSDYTF. The DNA read from the CDR3 is TGTGCCAGCAGCCCCACAGGGGACTCC.